Below are 18 T cell receptor beta chains sequenced from a single sample in a study of blood T cell repertoires in COVID-19. Some clones are missing from TCRdb's copy, which holds only in-frame ones; the method was immunoSEQ multiplex PCR. Here the sample spans 180,000 or so clones, more than 70% being singletons. Material: peripheral blood. These receptors all come from a woman aged 60-75 years with acute or convalescent COVID-19.

The rearrangement uses TRBV9 and TRBJ2-2; 7 bases are a match to TRBD2. The ends lost 6 bases at V and 4 bases at J; junction bases unmatched: 12. Germline values: CDR1 SGDLS, CDR2 YYNGEE. This CDR3 contains 16 residues. The CDR3 nucleotides are TGTGCCAGCAACCTCCGCCCGGGAGGTACCACCGGGGAGCTGTTTTTT. Translating gives CASNLRPGGTTGELFF.

The chain is built from TRBV5-1 and TRBJ2-7; 12 positions agree with TRBD1. The CDR3 is made up of 17 amino acids. Germline lookup yields CDR1 SGHRS and CDR2 YFSETQ. J gave up 4 bases and V 5 bases, and 13 bases lay outside the gene matches. CDR3 loop: CASRPTGGGQGAYEQYF. In DNA form, the CDR3 reads TGCGCCAGCAGGCCAACGGGCGGGGGACAGGGGGCTTACGAGCAGTACTTC.

The rearrangement uses TRBV18 and TRBJ1-2; D gene ambiguous. Trimming cost V 0 bases and J 0 bases, with 8 bases left between them. This CDR3 is built from 15 residues. Germline CDR1 KGHSH, CDR2 LQKENI. The CDR3 DNA follows: TGTGCCAGCTCACCACCATCGGTTGCTAACTATGGCTACACCTTC. As protein: CASSPPSVANYGYTF.

The chain couples TRBV6-2 or TRBV6-3 to TRBJ2-1; no definite D call. The CDR3 has 13 residues. With 5 bases removed from V and 7 bases from J, the gap between germline ends came to 12 bases. Germline-derived CDR1 and CDR2 are MNHEY and SVGEGT. The CDR3 region is CASSPAMQNEQFF. CDR3 coding DNA: TGTGCCAGCAGTCCCGCTATGCAAAATGAGCAGTTCTTC.

The chain combines TRBV7-9 with TRBJ1-4; 9 bases agree with TRBD1. Trimming removed 4 bases from V and 5 bases from J; junction bases left unmatched: 2. The germline CDR1 and CDR2 sequences are SEHNR and FQNEAQ (reference sequence). The CDR3 spans 14 residues. This chain's CDR3 is CASSSGQGNEKLFF. Written as DNA, the CDR3 is TGTGCCAGCAGCTCAGGACAGGGGAATGAAAAACTGTTTTTT.

The rearrangement uses TRBV5-4 and TRBJ2-3; 8 bases are a match to TRBD1. The germline CDR1 and CDR2 sequences are SGHNT and YYREEE (reference sequence). The V segment lost 4 bases and the J segment 2 bases; nucleotides outside the gene matches: 9. This CDR3 comprises 16 residues. CDR3 loop: CASSPARTGPTDTQYF. Written as DNA, the CDR3 is TGTGCCAGCAGCCCGGCTCGGACAGGGCCCACAGATACGCAGTATTTT.

J is TRBJ1-2 and V is TRBV6-5; D not certain. Germline CDR1 and CDR2: MNHEY and SVGAGI. There are 13 residues in the CDR3. V lost 4 bases, J lost 2 bases, and 8 bases lay in between. The CDR3 protein is CASSLAKNYGYTF. The CDR3, as DNA: TGTGCCAGCAGTTTAGCCAAAAACTATGGCTACACCTTC.

The V gene is TRBV18, the J gene TRBJ1-5; tentative D call: TRBD1 (5 bases). Germline-derived CDR1 and CDR2 are KGHSH and LQKENI. There are 14 residues in the CDR3. V lost 5 bases, J lost 2 bases, and 10 bases lay in between. CDR3 sequence reads: CASSTSGGNQPQHF. The CDR3 region has the DNA TGTGCCAGCTCAACTTCGGGGGGCAATCAGCCCCAGCATTTT. The full variable domain, completed using reference TRBV18 and TRBJ1-5, is NAGVMQNPRHLVRRRGQEARLRCSPMKGHSHVYWYRQLPEEGLKFMVYLQKENIIDESGMPKERFSAEFPKEGPSILRIQQVVRGDSAAYFCASSTSGGNQPQHFGDGTRLSIL.

The table lists this clone with a count of one. The V gene is TRBV5-1, the J gene TRBJ2-2; TRBD2 matches 9 bases. The J segment lost 4 bases and the V segment lost 4 bases, leaving 8 bases of the junction unmatched. The CDR3 is 16 residues long. The germline CDR1 and CDR2 sequences are SGHRS and YFSETQ. The CDR3 reads CASSRDGTSTTGELFF. Written as DNA, the CDR3 is TGCGCCAGCAGCAGAGATGGGACTAGCACCACCGGGGAGCTGTTTTTT.

This chain uses TRBV27 with TRBJ2-1; maybe TRBD1 (7 bases). V shed 5 bases and J shed 10 bases, with 15 bases lying between them. This CDR3 has 13 residues. Germline V gene data show CDR1 as MNHEY and CDR2 as SMNVEV (reference sequence). The CDR3 reads CASSLWAGQEQFF. CDR3 nucleotides: TGTGCCAGCAGTCTTTGGGCGGGACAGGAGCAGTTCTTC.

The chain uses TRBV27 and TRBJ2-7; TRBD1 matches at 9 bases. This CDR3 is 15 amino acids long. Germline-derived CDR1 and CDR2 are MNHEY and SMNVEV (reference sequence). V lost 2 bases, J lost 0 bases, and 2 bases stayed unmatched. The CDR3: CASSLKQGASYEQYV. The DNA for the CDR3 is TGTGCCAGCAGTTTAAAACAGGGGGCCTCCTACGAGCAGTACGTC.

The V call is TRBV10-3, the J call TRBJ2-6, with a tentative D call TRBD2 (7 bases). The germline gives CDR1 ENHRY, CDR2 SYGVKD. Trimming pared 9 bases from V and 1 base from J, leaving 16 bases between. The CDR3 is made up of 16 amino acids. The DNA of the CDR3 is TGTGCCATAAGGACAGAGGGGGGGTCTGGGGCCAACGTCCTGACTTTC. It is translated as CAIRTEGGSGANVLTF.

This clone turned up a few times. This chain joins TRBV27 and TRBJ1-4; TRBD1 matches at 10 bases. The V and J ends lost 6 bases and 10 bases, in that order; junction bases with no gene match: 8. CDR1 and CDR2 from the germline V gene are MNHEY and SMNVEV (reference sequence). CDR3 length equals 14 residues. The CDR3 bases are TGTGCCAGCAGCCCTCGGGACAGGGGAGGAAAACTGTTTTTT. Its translation: CASSPRDRGGKLFF. Complete variable domain (other parts from reference TRBV27 and TRBJ1-4): EAQVTQNPRYLITVTGKKLTVTCSQNMNHEYMSWYRQDPGLGLRQIYYSMNVEVTDKGDVPEGYKVSRKEKRNFPLILESPSPNQTSLYFCASSPRDRGGKLFFGSGTQLSVL.

The rearrangement uses TRBV30 and TRBJ1-4, with TRBD1 matching 10 bases. This CDR3 spans 18 amino acids. The V gene's germline CDR1 is GTSNPN and CDR2 SVGIG (reference sequence). V dropped 8 bases and J dropped 0; count of bases not matched to a gene: 15. DNA for the CDR3: TGTGCCGCACGGGACAGGGGCGTCCTCATTGCAACTAATGAAAAACTGTTTTTT. Its translation: CAARDRGVLIATNEKLFF.

This chain joins TRBV4-1 and TRBJ2-1; possible D gene TRBD1, 6 bases. There are 14 residues in the CDR3. V lost 2 bases and J 7 bases, leaving 12 bases between the germline ends. CDR1 and CDR2 (germline): MGHRA, YSYEKL. For the CDR3, the DNA is TGCGCCAGCAGCCAAAAAGGTCAGGGGAATGAGCAGTTCTTC. Amino acids: CASSQKGQGNEQFF.

This clone was detected only once. The CDR3 sequence: CASSLRTGEGYTF. As DNA, the CDR3 is TGTGCCAGCAGCCTTAGGACAGGGGAAGGCTACACCTTC. The chain employs TRBV7-3 and TRBJ1-2, with TRBD1 identical over 9 bases. This CDR3 spans 13 amino acids. Germline lookup yields CDR1 SGHTA and CDR2 FQGTGA. V trimming: 5 bases; J trimming: 8 bases; junction bases outside the gene matches: 6.

The chain has TRBV2 and TRBJ2-3; D perhaps matches TRBD2 (5 bases). The CDR3 totals 17 residues. V was cut by 7 bases and J by 6 bases, with 26 bases left in between. The germline V gene has CDR1 SNHLY and CDR2 FYNNEI. CDR3 bases: TGTGCCAGCACCAAGGACTCGCTGCTCTATTTCGCGGATACGCAGTATTTT. Amino acid sequence: CASTKDSLLYFADTQYF.

A single count supports this clone. The CDR3 is CASSLQGTEAFF. The CDR3 nucleotides read TGTGCCAGCAGTTTACAGGGGACTGAAGCTTTCTTT. The rearrangement joins TRBV12-3 or TRBV12-4 to TRBJ1-1; D possibly corresponds to TRBD1 (6 bases). V was pared by 2 bases and J by 5 bases, with 6 bases between. The length of the CDR3 is 12 residues.